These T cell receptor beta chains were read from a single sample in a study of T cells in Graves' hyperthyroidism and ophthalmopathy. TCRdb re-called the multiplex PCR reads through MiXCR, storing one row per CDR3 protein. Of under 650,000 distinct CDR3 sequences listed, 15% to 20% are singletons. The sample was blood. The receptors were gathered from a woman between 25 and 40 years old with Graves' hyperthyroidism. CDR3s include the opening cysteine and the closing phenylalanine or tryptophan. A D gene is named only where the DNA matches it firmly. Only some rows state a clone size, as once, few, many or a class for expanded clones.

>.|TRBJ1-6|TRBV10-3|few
TGTGCCATCAGTGACGGGCAGGGTTATTCACCCCTCCACTTT
CAISDGQGYSPLHF
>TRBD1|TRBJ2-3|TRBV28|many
TGTGCCAGCAGTCCTTCGACAGGGCCAGATACGCAGTATTTT
CASSPSTGPDTQYF
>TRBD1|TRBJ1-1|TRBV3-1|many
TGTGCCAGCACCCTTGGGACAGCGGGGACTGAAGCTTTCTTT
CASTLGTAGTEAFF
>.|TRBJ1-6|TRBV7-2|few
TGTGCCAGCAGCTTACGCCAATTTGGGCTAGGGGGACCCCTCCACTTT
CASSLRQFGLGGPLHF
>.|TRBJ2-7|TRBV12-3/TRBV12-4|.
TGTGCCAGCAGTTTTGCCAGCGGCGAGCAGTACTTC
CASSFASGEQYF
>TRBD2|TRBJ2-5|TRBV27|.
TGTGCCGGCAGTCCTCATGGACTAGCGGGAGGGCGGGTTGAGACCCAGTACTTC
CAGSPHGLAGGRVETQYF
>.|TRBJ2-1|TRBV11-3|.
TGTGCCAGCAGCGCAAGCGTTGATGAGCAGTTCTTC
CASSASVDEQFF
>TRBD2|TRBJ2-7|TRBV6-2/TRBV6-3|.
TGTGCCAGCAGTTACTCGAGACTAGCGGATCACGCATCCTACGAGCAGTACTTC
CASSYSRLADHASYEQYF
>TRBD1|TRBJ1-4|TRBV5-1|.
TGCGCCAGCAGCTTGACAGGGGCCCCTCACGAAAAACTGTTTTTT
CASSLTGAPHEKLFF
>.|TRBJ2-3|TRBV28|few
TGTGCCAGCAGTTTAGTAGCAGCCCGCACAGATACGCAGTATTTT
CASSLVAARTDTQYF